The T cell receptor beta chain described here comes from a study of cytomegalovirus exposure and HLA in healthy donors. Study conclusions and caveats: Rare TCR sequences dominated, though some public TCRs recurred in many donors. Later analysis showed TCR association rates varying by HLA locus, highest for DRB1 and lowest for HLA-C. Previously analyzed data showed that most TCR beta V segments were productive at a frequency of about 87% or about 30%. Later work associated around 18,000 TCR beta sequences with HLA alleles at 0.05 false discovery rate.

This CDR3 is built from 14 residues. Unmatched junction bases numbered 6, after V lost 4 bases and J lost 5 bases. Looked up from germline, CDR1 is SGHRS and CDR2 is YFSETQ. The PCR employed 60 Vbeta primers together with 13 Jbeta primers. The assay was immunoSEQ multiplex PCR, and TCRdb's table has in-frame clones only and misses some. Of 95,000 to 150,000 clones in the sample, roughly 65% were seen once. Comments on this clone: Its antigen remains unknown.

This TCR derives from a middle-aged man in good health and CMV-seropositive. Sequencing was done on a sample of PBMCs. This rearrangement joins TRBV5-1 to TRBJ2-5, with 9 bases that match TRBD2. Here the CDR3 DNA reads TGCGCCAGCAGCGTTAGCGGGGGTCCGGAGACCCAGTACTTC. Amino acids: CASSVSGGPETQYF.